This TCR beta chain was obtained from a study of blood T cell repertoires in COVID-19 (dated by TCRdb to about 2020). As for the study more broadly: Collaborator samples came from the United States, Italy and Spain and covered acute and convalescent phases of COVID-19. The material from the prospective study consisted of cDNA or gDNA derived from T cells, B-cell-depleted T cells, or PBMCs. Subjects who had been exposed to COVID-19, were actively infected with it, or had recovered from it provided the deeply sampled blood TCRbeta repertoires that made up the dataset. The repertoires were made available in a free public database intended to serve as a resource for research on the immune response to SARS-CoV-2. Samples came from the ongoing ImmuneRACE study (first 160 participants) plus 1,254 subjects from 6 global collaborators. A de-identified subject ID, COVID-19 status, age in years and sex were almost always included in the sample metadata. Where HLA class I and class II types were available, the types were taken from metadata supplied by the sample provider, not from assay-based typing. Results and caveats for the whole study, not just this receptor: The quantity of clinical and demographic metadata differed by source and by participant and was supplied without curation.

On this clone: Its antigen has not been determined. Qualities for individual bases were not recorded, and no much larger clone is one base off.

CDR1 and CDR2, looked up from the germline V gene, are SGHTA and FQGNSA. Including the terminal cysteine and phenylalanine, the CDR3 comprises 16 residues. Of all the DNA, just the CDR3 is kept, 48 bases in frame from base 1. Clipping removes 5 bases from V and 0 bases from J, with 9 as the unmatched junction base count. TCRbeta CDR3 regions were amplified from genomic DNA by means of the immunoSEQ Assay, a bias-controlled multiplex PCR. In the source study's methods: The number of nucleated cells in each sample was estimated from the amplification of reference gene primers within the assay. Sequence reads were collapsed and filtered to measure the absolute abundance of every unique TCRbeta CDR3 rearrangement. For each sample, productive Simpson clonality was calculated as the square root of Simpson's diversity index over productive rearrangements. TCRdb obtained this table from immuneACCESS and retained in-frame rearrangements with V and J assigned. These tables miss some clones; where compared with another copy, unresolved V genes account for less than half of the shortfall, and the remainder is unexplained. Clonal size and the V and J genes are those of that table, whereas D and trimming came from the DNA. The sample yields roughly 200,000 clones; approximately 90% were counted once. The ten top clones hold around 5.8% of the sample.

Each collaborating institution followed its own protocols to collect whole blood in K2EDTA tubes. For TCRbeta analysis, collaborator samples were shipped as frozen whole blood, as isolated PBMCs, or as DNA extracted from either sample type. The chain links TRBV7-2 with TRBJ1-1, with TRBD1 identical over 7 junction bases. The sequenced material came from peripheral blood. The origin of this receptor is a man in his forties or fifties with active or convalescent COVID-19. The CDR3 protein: CASSPQGFSMNTEAFF. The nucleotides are TGTGCCAGCAGCCCACAGGGGTTCAGCATGAACACTGAAGCTTTCTTT.